Below, one T cell receptor beta chain is given with its context. No cognate antigen has been identified for it. Reading the germline V gene gives CDR1 SGHTA and CDR2 FQGNSA. Its CDR3 holds 12 amino acids, cysteine through phenylalanine. No DNA is listed. The data are from a study of T cells expressing NK-cell markers (dated by TCRdb to 2020 to 2021). With respect to the entire study: In sorted CD3+CD56+NKG2C+, CD3+CD56+NKG2C- and CD3+CD56-NKG2C+ T-cell subsets from roughly 8 donors, TCR beta-chain repertoires were profiled. Seven of the eight sequenced donors were HCMV-seropositive and one was HCMV-seronegative. The eight sequenced donors were randomly selected healthy volunteers, three men and five women. Libraries were sequenced as 2 x 150 bp reads on Illumina HiSeq 2000/2500, MiSeq or NextSeq. The full study reports these points: In more than 5 donors, the dominant CD3+CD56+NKG2C+ clonotypes ranked among the top 10 CD8+ clonotypes, making up about 1.0-7.5% of CD8+ T cells. Those dominant clonotypes were again the most abundant among CD3+CD56-NKG2C+ cells in several donors, at about 25-60.1%. Whether the expanded NKG2C-expressing T cell clones were specific for HCMV antigens was left unclear.

HCMV serostatus was determined by detecting HCMV-specific IgG in serum with a commercial ELISA kit. Ficoll density gradient centrifugation was used to isolate peripheral blood mononuclear cells from blood. Sequencing instrument: Illumina HiSeq 2000. 5'RACE template switching, by which a universal primer site and unique molecular identifiers were added, was used to make TCR beta cDNA libraries. Synthesis of cDNA was primed from the TCR beta constant segment and was followed by two consecutive PCR amplification steps. In the authors' own workflow: MIGEC handled demultiplexing of the reads and grouping by UMI, while MiTCR was used to assemble and quantify clonotypes. To exclude erroneous sequences, only TCR cDNA sequences supported by at least two reads were retained. The tcR package was used for downstream repertoire analysis, with clonotypes matched between fractions based on CDR3 nucleotide sequence plus V segment. Antigen specificity was annotated against VDJdb with VDJmatch, allowing one amino acid substitution in CDR3. TCRdb reanalyzed the reads, keeping one entry per CDR3 protein sequence and omitting DNA. TCRdb's processing, not the authors' own work, is the source of the V and J calls. The sample has 500,000 to 700,000 distinct CDR3 sequences on record. The ten biggest clones cover less than 4.5% of the sample.

Sequencing was done on a sample of blood T cells: a sorted CD56 or NKG2C T cell subset, CD4+ or CD8+ T cells, or bulk PBMC T cells (not recorded which). The chain employs TRBV7-2 and TRBJ1-2; absent DNA, TCRdb's TRBD1 call cannot be checked. The clonotype originates from a man younger than 35 in good health. Donor details come from another sample of the same person, matched by shared clones. CDR3 sequence: CASSPVSPGYTF.